This T cell receptor (beta chain) was found in a study of blood T cell repertoires in COVID-19. Across the study: T cells, B-cell-depleted T cells, or PBMCs supplied cDNA or gDNA.

This clone showed up just once. The CDR3 length is 14 residues. V was clipped by 5 bases and J by 1 base, with 11 bases between them. Germline V gene sequence: CDR1 LNHDA, CDR2 SQIVND (reference sequence). TCRdb's table, derived via immunoSEQ multiplex PCR, lists solely in-frame clones and lacks some. The data hold about 180,000 clones, with around 86% observed a single time. The Seattle patients, enrolled during active infection, were followed longitudinally. This receptor was obtained from a woman aged 70 to 79 with COVID-19, enrolled during active disease. Sequencing was performed on peripheral blood. V is TRBV19 and J is TRBJ1-1; tentative D call: TRBD1 (5 bases). Here the CDR3 DNA reads TGTGCCAGTAGTCCCCAGGGTCCGAACACTGAAGCTTTCTTT. Protein sequence: CASSPQGPNTEAFF.